This TCR beta chain was identified in a study of blood T cell repertoires in COVID-19 (dated by TCRdb to about 2020). In the study overall: The collaborator samples originated in the United States, Italy and Spain and spanned the acute and convalescent phases of COVID-19. The repertoires were released in a freely available public database meant as a resource for research on the immune response to SARS-CoV-2. Sample metadata almost always included a de-identified subject ID, COVID-19 status, age in years and sex. The samples were drawn from two sources: the first 160 participants of the ongoing ImmuneRACE study, and 1,000 to 1,500 subjects contributed by 6 global collaborators. The prospective study material was composed of cDNA or gDNA derived from T cells, B-cell-depleted T cells, or PBMCs. Subjects who had been exposed to COVID-19, were actively infected with it, or had recovered from it provided the deeply sampled blood TCRbeta repertoires that made up the dataset. Where available, HLA class I and class II types were obtained from metadata supplied by the sample provider rather than from assay-based typing. Summary of the overall study and its limitations: The amount of clinical and demographic metadata varied by source and participant and was provided uncurated.

This clone occurred a few times. Its antigen has not been determined. Base qualities are missing; no much larger clone stands one base away. The CDR3 spans 15 residues, from the cysteine through the phenylalanine. This entry keeps only the CDR3 DNA: 45 bases, framed from base 1. CDR1 LGHDT and CDR2 YNNKEL are derived from the germline V gene (reference sequence). Trimming takes 1 base off V and 13 bases off J; junction bases not matched to a gene: 7. Each collaborating institution followed its own protocols to collect whole blood in K2EDTA tubes. For TCRbeta analysis, collaborators shipped samples as frozen whole blood, isolated PBMCs, or DNA extracted from either of those sample types. TCRbeta CDR3 regions were amplified from genomic DNA using the immunoSEQ Assay, a bias-controlled multiplex PCR. In the source study's methods: The number of nucleated cells in each sample was estimated from the amplification of reference gene primers within the assay. Sequence reads were collapsed and filtered to measure the absolute abundance of every unique TCRbeta CDR3 rearrangement. For each sample, productive Simpson clonality was calculated by taking the square root of Simpson's diversity index across productive rearrangements. This immuneACCESS table, as held by TCRdb, lists in-frame sequences with V and J called but not all clones. Of the missing ones, under half trace to an unresolved V gene in checked studies; the others have no known cause. D and trimming come from the DNA, and the V and J calls and clone size come from that table. Within this sample are about 60,000 clones, with approximately 83% of them counted one time only. 1.2% of the sample belongs to the ten largest clones.

The chain is made from TRBV3-1 (or the pseudogene TRBV3-2) and TRBJ1-6, with 10 bases in between that match TRBD1. The sequencing sample was made of peripheral blood. The origin of this receptor is a man aged 40-49 years with acute or convalescent COVID-19. The DNA sequence is as follows: TGTGCCAGCAGCCAAGCCGGGACAGGGGATAGGCCCCTCCACTTT. The translation is CASSQAGTGDRPLHF.